This T cell receptor beta chain comes out of a study of shared clonotypes between healthy human individuals. Findings and limits, study-wide: Sequencing of the sorted subsets was shown by rarefaction to be incomplete despite large depth.

Germline-derived CDR1 and CDR2 are SGHRS and YFSETQ. The CDR3 has 15 amino acids. V was clipped by 1 base and J by 2 bases, with 10 bases between them. Remarks on this clone: Its antigen is currently unknown.

Genomic DNA of every subset was divided equally among multiple immunoSEQ plates. Produced via immunoSEQ multiplex PCR; TCRdb's table is partial and in-frame only. The sample lists roughly 2 million clones, 95% seen once, with 0.13% in the top ten. The chain couples TRBV5-1 to TRBJ1-5; D not resolved. This TCR came from a man between 18 and 29 years old in good health. The sample was naive CD4+ T cells sorted from blood. As to subset: CD45RA+ positively selected. The CDR3 coding sequence is TGCGCCAGCAGCTTGTCGCCGATAGGCAATCAGCCCCAGCATTTT. Its protein product is CASSLSPIGNQPQHF. Based on the CDR3 plus reference TRBV5-1 and TRBJ1-5, the full variable domain is KAGVTQTPRYLIKTRGQQVTLSCSPISGHRSVSWYQQTPGQGLQFLFEYFSETQRNKGNFPGRFSGRQFSNSRSEMNVSTLELGDSALYLCASSLSPIGNQPQHFGDGTRLSIL.